This T cell receptor beta chain comes out of a study of CXCR3-negative and CXCR3-positive naive CD8 T cells. CDR3 length: 15 amino acids. Germline CDR1 reads SQVTM; CDR2 reads ANQGSEA. About this clonotype itself: Its specificity is not known.

Overall study results and limits: The study inferred TCR strength from TRB CDR3 properties and found comparable surface CD5 between naive subsets.

CD45RO-CCR7+CD27+CD95- marked naive CD8+ T cells. Via 5' RACE with UMI labels, TRB cDNA libraries were prepared. No DNA is given; TCRdb re-called the 5' RACE reads and lists each CDR3 protein once. The sample includes about 62,000 distinct CDR3 sequences. The receptor was derived from a human donor in good health. Some clones in this sample may be carry-over from other donors' samples. Sequencing used naive CXCR3- CD8+ T cells from blood. Subset given: CD45RO-CCR7+CD27+CD95- naive CD8+ T cells lacking CXCR3 (TNR3-). The chain is built from TRBV29-1 and TRBJ2-2; with no DNA, the TCRdb D assignment of TRBD1 cannot be verified. The CDR3 region is CSVEDGQGMAGELFF.